This TCR beta chain was found in a study of blood T cell repertoires in COVID-19. This clone was recorded once. The CDR3 has 15 residues. With 6 bases clipped from V and 2 bases from J, the junction kept 7 bases outside the gene matches. Germline values: CDR1 LNHDA, CDR2 SQIVND (reference sequence). This table comes from immunoSEQ multiplex PCR, and its TCRdb copy is limited to in-frame clones, with some not included. The profile shows hundreds of thousands of clones, about nine tenths of them singletons. The chain carries TRBV19 and TRBJ1-5; 7 bases map to TRBD1. The clonotype was recovered from a man in his sixties who had recovered from COVID-19. Source material: peripheral blood. CDR3 protein: CASSFGTEGNQPQHF. DNA of the CDR3: TGTGCCAGTAGCTTCGGGACAGAGGGCAATCAGCCCCAGCATTTT.